This T cell receptor (beta chain) was captured by sequencing in a study of CXCR3-negative and CXCR3-positive naive CD8 T cells. The authors made the TRB cDNA libraries by 5' RACE using UMI labels. TCRdb re-called the 5' RACE reads and catalogs CDR3 proteins one per entry, DNA excluded. The table for this sample gives roughly 29,000 distinct CDR3 sequences. This TCR came from a human donor in good health. Some clones in this sample may be carry-over from other donors' samples. The specimen sequenced was memory CD8+ T cells from blood.

This chain's CDR3 is CASSQRVGVNTEAFF. The V gene is TRBV3-1, the J gene TRBJ1-1. Per the germline V gene, CDR1 is LGHDT and CDR2 is YNNKEL (reference sequence). The length of the CDR3 is 15 residues.